The 7 T cell receptor beta chains reported below all come from one sample, sequenced in a study of cytomegalovirus exposure and HLA in healthy donors (dated by TCRdb to between 2016 and 2019). The library was obtained by the immunoSEQ multiplex PCR assay. A mixture of 60 forward primers for TCR Vbeta segments and 13 reverse primers for TCR Jbeta segments was used in the multiplex PCR. The table comes from immuneACCESS by way of TCRdb, which keeps in-frame sequences with V and J called. Part of the clones is missing from these tables; in studies checked, under half for an unresolved V gene and the rest for unknown reasons. For this sample the table gives under 200,000 clones, of which more than 65% were detected only once. Together, the top ten hold approximately 3.6% of the sample. The material sequenced was PBMCs. The receptor set was obtained from a man aged 35-49 years in good health and CMV-seropositive.

This clone appeared a single time. The chain uses TRBV7-8 and TRBJ2-5; 14 nucleotides align to TRBD2. Germline V gives CDR1 SGHVS, CDR2 FQNEAQ. The CDR3 sequence is 16 residues long. V lost 2 bases and J lost 5; bases outside the gene matches: 4. DNA for the CDR3: TGTGCCAGCAGCTTACTGACTAGCGGGGGGGCCGAGACCCAGTACTTC. Translated: CASSLLTSGGAETQYF.

This chain links TRBV15 with TRBJ1-1; 7 nucleotides line up with TRBD1. Per the germline V gene, CDR1 is LNHNV and CDR2 is YYDKDF (reference sequence). CDR3 length: 15 residues. J lost 2 bases, V lost 5 bases, and 8 bases had no gene match. The DNA for the CDR3 is TGTGCCACCAGCCGCGGGGACAGCCTTAACACTGAAGCTTTCTTT. Its protein product is CATSRGDSLNTEAFF. The full variable domain, its missing parts supplied by reference TRBV15 and TRBJ1-1, is DAMVIQNPRYQVTQFGKPVTLSCSQTLNHNVMYWYQQKSSQAPKLLFHYYDKDFNNEADTPDNFQSRRPNTSFCFLDIRSPGLGDTAMYLCATSRGDSLNTEAFFGQGTRLTVV.

This clone was seen once. The rearrangement uses TRBV6-6 and TRBJ2-3; 9 bases are shared with TRBD2. Unmatched junction bases numbered 9, after V lost 4 bases and J lost 4 bases. The CDR3 extends over 16 amino acids. Looked up from germline, CDR1 is MNHNY and CDR2 is SVGAGI (reference sequence). The CDR3 spells CASSSWLAGSPDTQYF. CDR3 in DNA: TGTGCCAGCAGTTCCTGGCTAGCGGGAAGTCCAGATACGCAGTATTTT.

The rearrangement links TRBV7-2 to TRBJ2-7; no definite D call. Germline CDR1 reads SGHTA; CDR2 reads FQGNSA. V lost 0 bases, J lost 2 bases, and 14 bases lay in between. The CDR3 contains 16 residues. CDR3 amino acids: CASSLALGGLTYEQYF. The CDR3 coding sequence is TGTGCCAGCAGCTTAGCGCTGGGTGGGCTAACCTACGAGCAGTACTTC.

As for this clone: The sample holds other DNA sequences that translate to the same CDR3. The CDR3 DNA is TGCGCCAGCAGCTTGGGCGGCGTCGGGGAAAAACTGTTTTTT. Protein product: CASSLGGVGEKLFF. The V and J genes are TRBV5-1 and TRBJ1-4, with unresolved D. CDR3 length: 14 residues. Trimming removed 0 bases at V and 8 bases at J, with 11 bases between. Germline-derived CDR1 and CDR2 are SGHRS and YFSETQ.

This rearrangement joins TRBV10-3 to TRBJ2-3; tentative D call: TRBD1 (6 bases). The CDR3 is made up of 14 amino acids. With 3 bases removed from V and 2 bases from J, the gap between germline ends came to 9 bases. Germline CDR1 is ENHRY and CDR2 is SYGVKD. CDR3 in DNA: TGTGCCATCAGTGAACAGGGCTTCACAGATACGCAGTATTTT. Translating gives CAISEQGFTDTQYF.

This chain uses TRBV27 with TRBJ2-5; 12 nucleotides match TRBD2. The germline CDR1 and CDR2 sequences are MNHEY and SMNVEV (reference sequence). This CDR3 spans 16 amino acids. The V segment lost 4 bases and the J segment 4 bases; nucleotides outside the gene matches: 7. CDR3 nucleotide sequence: TGTGCCAGCAGTTCCCGACTAGCGGGAGATGCAGAGACCCAGTACTTC. Its translation: CASSSRLAGDAETQYF.